This T cell receptor beta chain appears in the sequencing data of a study of Ad26.COV2.S vaccination and SARS-CoV-2 variants. Study observations and caveats: Across vaccine and placebo recipients, the breadth of non-spike TCRs was similar. Assessments of TCR breadth and depth may have underestimated the total T cell responses.

The V and J ends lost 1 base and 5 bases respectively, with 18 bases between them. The germline V gene encodes CDR1 SGHDT and CDR2 YYEEEE. The CDR3 sequence is 17 residues long. The treatment was: about 20 received Ad26.COV2.S at low or high dose, single or two shots; five or six received placebo; per-sample allocation not given. Day 63 following the first vaccine or placebo injection was when the samples were taken. It was Wuhan-strain SARS-CoV-2 spike that the Ad26 vaccine vector expressed. The method was immunoSEQ multiplex PCR; TCRdb's version includes in-frame clones alone and lacks a portion of them. Among 300,000 to 500,000 clones listed, around nine tenths were seen once. For this clone: No antigen is known for it.

Material: peripheral blood, obtained in a trial of Ad26.COV2.S vaccine versus placebo. This chain connects TRBV5-6 to TRBJ2-2; maybe TRBD2 (5 bases). This clonotype was sampled from a person aged 18 to 65 who received the Ad26.COV2.S COVID-19 vaccine or a placebo. The CDR3 nucleotides read TGTGCCAGCAGCTTGTTCTACAGCGGTACCGAGACCGGGGAGCTGTTTTTT. As protein: CASSLFYSGTETGELFF. Full variable domain (remainder filled in from reference TRBV5-6 and TRBJ2-2): DAGVTQSPTHLIKTRGQQVTLRCSPKSGHDTVSWYQQALGQGPQFIFQYYEEEERQRGNFPDRFSGHQFPNYSSELNVNALLLGDSALYLCASSLFYSGTETGELFFGEGSRLTVL.